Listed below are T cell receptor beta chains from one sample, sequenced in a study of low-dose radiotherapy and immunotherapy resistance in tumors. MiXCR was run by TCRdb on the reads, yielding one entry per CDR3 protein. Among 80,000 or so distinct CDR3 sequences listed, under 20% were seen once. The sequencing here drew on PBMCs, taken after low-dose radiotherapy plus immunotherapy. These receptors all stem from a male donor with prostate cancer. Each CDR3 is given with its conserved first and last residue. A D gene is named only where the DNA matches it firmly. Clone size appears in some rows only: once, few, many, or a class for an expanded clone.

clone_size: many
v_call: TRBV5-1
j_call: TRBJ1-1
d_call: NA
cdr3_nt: TGCGCCAGCAGCTTGGATTCCGGTAACACTGAAGCTTTCTTT
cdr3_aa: CASSLDSGNTEAFF

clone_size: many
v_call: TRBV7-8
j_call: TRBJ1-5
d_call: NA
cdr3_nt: TGTGCCAGCAGCTTAGCGCGGGACACGCACAATCAGCCCCAGCATTTT
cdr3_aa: CASSLARDTHNQPQHF

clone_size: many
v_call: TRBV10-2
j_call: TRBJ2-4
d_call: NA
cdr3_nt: TGCGCCAGCATGTGGACTGGGGACATTCAGTACTTC
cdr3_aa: CASMWTGDIQYF

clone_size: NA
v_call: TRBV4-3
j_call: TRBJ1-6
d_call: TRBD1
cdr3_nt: TGCGCCAGCAGTTCCGGGACAGGGAATTCACCCCTCCACTTT
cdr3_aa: CASSSGTGNSPLHF

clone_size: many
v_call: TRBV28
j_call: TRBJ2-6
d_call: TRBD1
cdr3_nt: TGTGCCATCACAGGGGTCCCTGGGGCCAACGTCCTGACTTTC
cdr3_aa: CAITGVPGANVLTF

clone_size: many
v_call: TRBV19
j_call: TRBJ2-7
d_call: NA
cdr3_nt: TGTGCCAGTAGTAGGACTCGGTCCTACGAGCAGTACTTC
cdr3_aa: CASSRTRSYEQYF

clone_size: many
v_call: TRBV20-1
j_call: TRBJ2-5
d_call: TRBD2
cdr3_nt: TGCAGTGCCCCTATTAGCGGGGAAGAGACCCAGTACTTC
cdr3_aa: CSAPISGEETQYF

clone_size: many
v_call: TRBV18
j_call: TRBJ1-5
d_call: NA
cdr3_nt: TGTGCCAGCTCACCCGATGCGCAGCCCCAGCATTTT
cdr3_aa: CASSPDAQPQHF

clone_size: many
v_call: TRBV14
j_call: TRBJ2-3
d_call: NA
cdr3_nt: TGTGCCAGCAGCCAAGAAGGTGGGCTAGCGAACACAGATACGCAGTATTTT
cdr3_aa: CASSQEGGLANTDTQYF

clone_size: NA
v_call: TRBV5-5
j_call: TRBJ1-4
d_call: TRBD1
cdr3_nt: TGTGCCAGCAGCTTGACAGGGCAGGGGGCGACTTTTTTTTTTTCTGAAAAACTGTTTTTT
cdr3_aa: CASSLTGQGATFFFSEKLFF

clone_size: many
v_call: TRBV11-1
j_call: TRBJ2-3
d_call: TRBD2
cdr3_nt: TGTGCCAGCAGCTTAACTAGCGGGACCAGCACAGATACGCAGTATTTT
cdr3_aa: CASSLTSGTSTDTQYF

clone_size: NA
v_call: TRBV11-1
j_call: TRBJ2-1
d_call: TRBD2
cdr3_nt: TGTGCCAGCAGGGACCGGGACTACCGACGGGAGCAGTTCTTC
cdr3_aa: CASRDRDYRREQFF

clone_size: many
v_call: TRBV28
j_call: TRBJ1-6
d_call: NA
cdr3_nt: TGTGCCAGCAGTTCCCTCCCTCACCTCCACTTT
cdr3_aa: CASSSLPHLHF

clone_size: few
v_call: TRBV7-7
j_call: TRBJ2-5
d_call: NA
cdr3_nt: TGTGCCAGCAGTCTGGACTGGGCGAAAGAGACCCAGTACTTC
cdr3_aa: CASSLDWAKETQYF

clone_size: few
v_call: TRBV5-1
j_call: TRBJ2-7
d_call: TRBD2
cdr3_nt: TGCGCCAGCAGCGAAGGGACTAGCGGGAGTGGGCAGTACTTC
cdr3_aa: CASSEGTSGSGQYF

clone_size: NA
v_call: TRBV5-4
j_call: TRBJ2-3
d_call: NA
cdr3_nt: TGTGCCAGCAGCACAGAGAACTTTCCGTCCGGTACAGATACGCAGTATTTT
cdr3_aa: CASSTENFPSGTDTQYF

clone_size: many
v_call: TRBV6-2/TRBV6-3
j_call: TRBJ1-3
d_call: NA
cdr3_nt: TGTGCCAGCAGTTACGAGGCAGTCTCTGGAAACACCATATATTTT
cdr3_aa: CASSYEAVSGNTIYF

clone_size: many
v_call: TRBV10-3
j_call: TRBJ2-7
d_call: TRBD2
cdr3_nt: TGTGCCATCAGTGAGTACGGGACTAGCGGCTACGAGCAGTACTTC
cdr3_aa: CAISEYGTSGYEQYF

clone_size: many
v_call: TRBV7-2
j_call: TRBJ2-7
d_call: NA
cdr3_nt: TGTGCTAACCAGTGGGAGCAGTACTTC
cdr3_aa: CANQWEQYF

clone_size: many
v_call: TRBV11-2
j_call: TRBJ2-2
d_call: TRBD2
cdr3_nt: TGTGCCAGCAGCCCCCGTGTGCGGGAGGTCCCCCGTACCAACGAGCTGTTTTTT
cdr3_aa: CASSPRVREVPRTNELFF

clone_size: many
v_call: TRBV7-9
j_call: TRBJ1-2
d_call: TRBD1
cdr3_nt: TGTGCCAGCAGCCGCGGACAGGTGCTGTATGGCTACACCTTC
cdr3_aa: CASSRGQVLYGYTF

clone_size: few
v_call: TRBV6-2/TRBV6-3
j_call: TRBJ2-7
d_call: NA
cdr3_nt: TGTGCCAGCAGTTACGGGCTTACCTACGAGCAGTACTTC
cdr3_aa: CASSYGLTYEQYF

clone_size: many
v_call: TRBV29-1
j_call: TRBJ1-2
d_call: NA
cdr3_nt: TGCAGCGTTGACAGGGAAGAGGCCTATGGCTACACCTTC
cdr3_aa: CSVDREEAYGYTF

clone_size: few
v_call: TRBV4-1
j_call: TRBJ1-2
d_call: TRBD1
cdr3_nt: TGCGCCAGCAGCCAAGCACAGGGGCCCTATGGCTACACCTTC
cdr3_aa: CASSQAQGPYGYTF

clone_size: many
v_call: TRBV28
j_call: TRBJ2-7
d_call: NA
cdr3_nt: TGTGCCAGCAGAAACCCAAACACCTACGAGCAGTACTTC
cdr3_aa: CASRNPNTYEQYF

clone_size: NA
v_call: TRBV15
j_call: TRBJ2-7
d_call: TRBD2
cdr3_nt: TGTGCCACCAGCAGCAGACTAGCGGGAAACGAGCAGTACTTC
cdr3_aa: CATSSRLAGNEQYF

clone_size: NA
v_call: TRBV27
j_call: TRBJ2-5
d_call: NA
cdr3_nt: TGTGCCAGCAGCTTGAGGCGACAGGCCATCTTTCGCCGCCAAGAGACCCAGTACTTC
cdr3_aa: CASSLRRQAIFRRQETQYF

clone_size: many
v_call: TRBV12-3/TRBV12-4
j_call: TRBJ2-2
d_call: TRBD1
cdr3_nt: TGTGCCACCTTAAATTCAGGGGGCACCGGGGAGCTGTTTTTT
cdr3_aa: CATLNSGGTGELFF

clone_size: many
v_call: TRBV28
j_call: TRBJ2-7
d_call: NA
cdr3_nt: TGTGCCAGCACCCCAGGATCGGCGGACATGGGCTACGAGCAGTACTTC
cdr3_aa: CASTPGSADMGYEQYF

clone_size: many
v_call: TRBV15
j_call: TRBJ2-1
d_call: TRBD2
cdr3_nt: TGTGCCATTGCTAGCGGGAGTCGGTACAATGAGCAGTTCTTC
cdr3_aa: CAIASGSRYNEQFF

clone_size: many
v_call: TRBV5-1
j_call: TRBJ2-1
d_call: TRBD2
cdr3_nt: TGCGCCAGCAGCTCCTCGACTAGCGGGATATTCGATGAGCAGTTCTTC
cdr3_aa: CASSSSTSGIFDEQFF

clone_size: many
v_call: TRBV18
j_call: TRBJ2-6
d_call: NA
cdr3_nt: TGTGCCAGCTCACTCGACTCTGGGGCCAACGTCCTGACTTTC
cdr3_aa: CASSLDSGANVLTF

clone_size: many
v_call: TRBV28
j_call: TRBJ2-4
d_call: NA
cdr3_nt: TGTGCCAGCAGGGCCACAGGGTTTTCAGCCAAAAACATTCAGTACTTC
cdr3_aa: CASRATGFSAKNIQYF

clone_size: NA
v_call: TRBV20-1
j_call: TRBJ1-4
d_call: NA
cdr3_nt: TGCAGTGCCCCTAGACCCCGAGTTTTTTTTAAACTGTTTTTT
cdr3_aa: CSAPRPRVFFKLFF

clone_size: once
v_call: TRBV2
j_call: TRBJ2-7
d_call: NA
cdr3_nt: TGTGCCAGCACCCTGGGGGGGGCTTGGTACGAGCAGTACTTC
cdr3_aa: CASTLGGAWYEQYF

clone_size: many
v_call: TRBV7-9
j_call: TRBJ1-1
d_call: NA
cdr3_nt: TGTGCCAGCAGCTCACAGTCCGGGTCTGAAGCTTTCTTT
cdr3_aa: CASSSQSGSEAFF

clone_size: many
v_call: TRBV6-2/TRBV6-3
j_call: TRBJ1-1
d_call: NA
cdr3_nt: TGTGCCAGCAGTGCGGACAGCAAGGGGGCTGAAGCTTTCTTT
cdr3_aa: CASSADSKGAEAFF

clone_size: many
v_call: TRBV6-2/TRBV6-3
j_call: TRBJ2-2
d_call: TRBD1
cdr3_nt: TGTGCCAGCAGTTACGGTACAGGGGGGACCGGGGAGCTGTTTTTT
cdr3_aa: CASSYGTGGTGELFF

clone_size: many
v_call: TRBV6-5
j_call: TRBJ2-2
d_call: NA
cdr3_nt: TGTGCCAGCAGTCGACAGGTCGCCTACACCGGGGAGCTGTTTTTT
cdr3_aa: CASSRQVAYTGELFF

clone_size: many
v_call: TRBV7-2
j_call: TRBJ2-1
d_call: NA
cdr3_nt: TGTGCCAGCAGCGCGGTGGCGAACTCCTACAATGAGCAGTTCTTC
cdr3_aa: CASSAVANSYNEQFF

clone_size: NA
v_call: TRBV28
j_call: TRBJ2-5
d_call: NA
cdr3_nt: TGTGCCAGCAGTCCCTGGGGGATCCAGTACTTC
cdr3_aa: CASSPWGIQYF

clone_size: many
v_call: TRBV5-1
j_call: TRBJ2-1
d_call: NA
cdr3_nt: TGCGCCAGCAGCTTGGAAGGAAGCGGGTACAATGAGCAGTTCTTC
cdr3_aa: CASSLEGSGYNEQFF

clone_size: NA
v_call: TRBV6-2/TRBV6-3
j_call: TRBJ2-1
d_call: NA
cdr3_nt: TGTGCCGGAAGCCACGGGGATGAGCAGTTCTTC
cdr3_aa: CAGSHGDEQFF

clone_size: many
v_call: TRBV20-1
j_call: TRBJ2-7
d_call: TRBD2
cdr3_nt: TGCAGTGCTAGGGAACTAGCGGGAGAATTGGACGAGCAGTACTTC
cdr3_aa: CSARELAGELDEQYF

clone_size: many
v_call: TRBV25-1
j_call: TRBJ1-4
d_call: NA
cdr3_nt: TGTGCCAGCAGACCCCCGGGACACCTCGGTGAAAAACTGTTTTTT
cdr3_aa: CASRPPGHLGEKLFF

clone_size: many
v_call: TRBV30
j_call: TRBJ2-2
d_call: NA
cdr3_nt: TGTGCCAGGTCGGGGACTCCTTACACCGGGGAGCTGTTTTTT
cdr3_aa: CARSGTPYTGELFF

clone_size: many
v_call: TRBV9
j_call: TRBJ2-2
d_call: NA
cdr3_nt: TGTGCCAGCAGCGTACGCGGCGGAGGCGGCACCGGGGAGCTGTTTTTT
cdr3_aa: CASSVRGGGGTGELFF

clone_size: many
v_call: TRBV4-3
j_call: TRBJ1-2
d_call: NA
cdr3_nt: TGCGCCAGCAGCCTACCCGCTGAGCAGGGGTCTGGCTACACCTTC
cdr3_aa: CASSLPAEQGSGYTF

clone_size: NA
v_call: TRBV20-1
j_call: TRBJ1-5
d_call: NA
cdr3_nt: TGCAGTGCTCCTCTGATGGGGGAGGGAGGCAATCAGCCCCAGCATTTT
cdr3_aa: CSAPLMGEGGNQPQHF